What follows are 26 T cell receptor beta chains derived from one specimen sequenced in a study of shared clonotypes between healthy human individuals. Sequencing was performed with immunoSEQ multiplex PCR; in TCRdb, only in-frame clones are kept and a portion is missing. The table shows some 2,000,000 clones, with about 95% occurring only once. Naive CD8 cells were CD45RO-negative, positively selected for CCR7, excluding terminally differentiated effector memory CD45RA+ cells. The specimen sequenced was naive CD8+ T cells sorted from blood. These TCRs come from a man between 18 and 29 years old in good health.

The chain is built from TRBV19 and TRBJ1-5, with a weak D call TRBD1 (5 bases). Germline V lookup: CDR1 LNHDA, CDR2 SQIVND (reference sequence). The CDR3 spans 16 residues. V was shortened by 10 bases and J by 0 bases, with 19 bases between the two germline ends. The CDR3 protein is CATTPEGQYSNQPQHF. CDR3 DNA sequence: TGTGCCACCACACCCGAGGGGCAGTATAGCAATCAGCCCCAGCATTTT.

This rearrangement joins TRBV5-6 to TRBJ1-1, with D hard to call. CDR3 length: 13 amino acids. Germline values: CDR1 SGHDT, CDR2 YYEEEE. Between the trimmed V and J ends, which lost 4 bases and 1 base, there was a span of 8 bases. The CDR3 protein is CASSLQPNTEAFF. As DNA, the CDR3 is TGTGCCAGCAGCCTTCAACCGAACACTGAAGCTTTCTTT.

This chain uses TRBV27 with TRBJ2-7, with D perhaps TRBD2 (6 bases). CDR3 length: 16 residues. V lost 5 bases, J lost 2 bases, and 19 bases lay in between. Germline CDR1 and CDR2: MNHEY and SMNVEV (reference sequence). CDR3 loop: CASSLKSGGWTYEQYF. For the CDR3, the DNA is TGTGCCAGCAGTCTCAAATCCGGAGGGTGGACCTACGAGCAGTACTTC.

The J gene is TRBJ2-7, the V gene TRBV5-6; D is uncertain. CDR3 length: 11 amino acids. Germline CDR1 is SGHDT and CDR2 is YYEEEE. V was trimmed by 0 bases and J by 5 bases, leaving 3 bases between them. CDR3 nucleotides: TGTGCCAGCAGCTTGGAGGACGAGCAGTACTTC. Translating gives CASSLEDEQYF. The full variable domain, rest sourced from reference TRBV5-6 and TRBJ2-7, is DAGVTQSPTHLIKTRGQQVTLRCSPKSGHDTVSWYQQALGQGPQFIFQYYEEEERQRGNFPDRFSGHQFPNYSSELNVNALLLGDSALYLCASSLEDEQYFGPGTRLTVT.

As to this clone: This specimen includes other DNA sequences encoding the same CDR3. This chain connects TRBV4-1 to TRBJ2-7; 9 nucleotides align to TRBD1. The CDR3 covers 14 residues. The germline gives CDR1 MGHRA, CDR2 YSYEKL. V shed 4 bases, J shed 3 bases, and the junction held 4 bases outside the gene matches. The CDR3 loop reads CASSLGTGSYEQYF. The CDR3 coding sequence is TGCGCCAGCAGCCTAGGGACAGGGAGCTACGAGCAGTACTTC.

This clone was detected only a few times. V usage is TRBV4-3 and J usage is TRBJ2-2; TRBD2 matches at 9 bases. CDR1 and CDR2 (germline): LGHNA, YSLEER. The V segment lost 2 bases and the J segment 6 bases; nucleotides outside the gene matches: 10. This CDR3 comprises 17 residues. The CDR3 region is CASSQSNSGRFPGELFF. CDR3 DNA sequence: TGCGCCAGCAGCCAATCTAACAGCGGGAGGTTCCCCGGGGAGCTGTTTTTT.

V is TRBV4-1 and J is TRBJ2-7; tentative D call: TRBD2 (6 bases). The CDR3 loop spans 15 amino acids. Trimming took off 1 base at V and 4 bases at J, with 14 bases between the two ends. Germline CDR1 and CDR2: MGHRA and YSYEKL. The CDR3 DNA is TGCGCCAGCAGCCAAGTTGAGGGACTCCCTTACGAGCAGTACTTC. It yields the protein CASSQVEGLPYEQYF.

This chain uses TRBV5-1 with TRBJ2-1, with TRBD2 matching over 8 bases. V shed 3 bases, J shed 8 bases, and the junction held 7 bases outside the gene matches. The length of the CDR3 is 14 residues. Germline values: CDR1 SGHRS, CDR2 YFSETQ. CDR3 region: CASSSTSAWDEQFF. In nucleotides, the CDR3 is TGCGCCAGCAGCTCGACTAGCGCCTGGGATGAGCAGTTCTTC. Supplemented by reference TRBV5-1 and TRBJ2-1, the full variable domain reads KAGVTQTPRYLIKTRGQQVTLSCSPISGHRSVSWYQQTPGQGLQFLFEYFSETQRNKGNFPGRFSGRQFSNSRSEMNVSTLELGDSALYLCASSSTSAWDEQFFGPGTRLTVL.

The chain combines TRBV9 with TRBJ1-4; perhaps TRBD1 as D (5 bases). Germline V CDR1 and CDR2: SGDLS, YYNGEE. The V end was cut by 4 bases, the J end by 0 bases, with 10 bases between. There are 15 residues in the CDR3. CDR3 amino acids: CASSPRDTTNEKLFF. In DNA, the CDR3 is TGTGCCAGCAGCCCCAGGGATACAACTAATGAAAAACTGTTTTTT.

This clone was seen only once. The identical CDR3 is also encoded by other nucleotide sequences in the sample. V and J are TRBV30 and TRBJ2-7; 10 nucleotides match TRBD2. Germline assignment: CDR1 GTSNPN and CDR2 SVGIG (reference sequence). The CDR3 is 13 amino acids. J lost 5 bases, V lost 2 bases, and 3 bases had no gene match. The CDR3, as DNA: TGTGCCTGGAGTCCAAGCGGGAGGGACGAGCAGTACTTC. Protein: CAWSPSGRDEQYF.

The genes are TRBV19 and TRBJ2-7; no clear D. V lost 3 bases to trimming and J lost 5 bases, with 14 bases between them. Per the germline V gene, CDR1 is LNHDA and CDR2 is SQIVND (reference sequence). The CDR3 covers 14 residues. DNA of the CDR3: TGTGCCAGTAGTATTTCTGTCTCGTCCCACGAGCAGTACTTC. It translates to CASSISVSSHEQYF.

Points on this clone: The sample holds other DNA sequences that translate to the same CDR3. The chain joins TRBV5-1 to TRBJ2-7, with D possibly called TRBD1 or TRBD2 (6 bases each). V was trimmed by 0 bases and J by 6 bases, leaving 7 bases between them. This CDR3 spans 12 amino acids. Per germline, CDR1 SGHRS and CDR2 YFSETQ. The CDR3 DNA is TGCGCCAGCAGCTTGGGGGGGGCCGAGCAGTACTTC. Translation gives CASSLGGAEQYF.

In its sample, this clone was seen a few times. This rearrangement joins TRBV2 to TRBJ2-7; 9 positions match TRBD1. The CDR3 length is 14 residues. Germline V gene lookup returns CDR1 SNHLY and CDR2 FYNNEI. V was pared by 6 bases and J by 3 bases, with 6 bases of the junction left unmatched. CDR3 region: CASSRDRDFYEQYF. The CDR3 bases are TGTGCCAGCAGCCGGGACAGGGATTTCTACGAGCAGTACTTC.

The chain carries TRBV7-6 and TRBJ2-1; TRBD2 agrees at 9 bases. This CDR3 is built from 15 residues. Germline loops: CDR1 SGHVS, CDR2 FNYEAQ. V gave up 2 bases and J gave up 7 bases; unmatched junction bases: 6. CDR3 sequence reads: CASSLTGTSPNEQFF. The CDR3 DNA follows: TGTGCCAGCAGCTTAACGGGGACTAGCCCGAATGAGCAGTTCTTC.

This sequence joins TRBV9 and TRBJ1-1, with 8 nucleotides matching TRBD1. Per the germline V gene, CDR1 is SGDLS and CDR2 is YYNGEE. The CDR3 runs 14 residues. J gave up 1 base and V 4 bases, and 3 bases lay outside the gene matches. The CDR3 loop is CASSLGTGNTEAFF. The CDR3 DNA sequence: TGTGCCAGCAGCCTTGGGACAGGGAACACTGAAGCTTTCTTT.

This rearrangement joins TRBV5-5 to TRBJ1-2; D call uncertain. Germline lookup yields CDR1 SGHKS and CDR2 YYEKEE (reference sequence). Trimming took 4 bases from V and 3 from J, leaving 10 bases between them. The CDR3 runs to 13 residues. The CDR3 sequence: CASSPDRYYGYTF. The CDR3 nucleotides read TGTGCCAGCAGCCCGGACCGATACTATGGCTACACCTTC.

Only one count was recorded for this clone. This chain joins TRBV15 and TRBJ1-1; D gene uncertain. Germline CDR1 reads LNHNV; CDR2 reads YYDKDF (reference sequence). Trimming pared 10 bases from V and 1 base from J, leaving 13 bases between. CDR3 size: 13 residues. Here the CDR3 DNA reads TGTGCCATCTCAATTACGGAGAACACTGAAGCTTTCTTT. As protein: CAISITENTEAFF.

The chain carries TRBV7-8 and TRBJ2-7, with 8 bases that match TRBD1. The CDR3 is made up of 15 amino acids. After removal of 5 bases from V and 0 bases from J, the junction contained 6 bases not matched to a gene. Germline assignment: CDR1 SGHVS and CDR2 FQNEAQ. The CDR3 loop reads CASSPSTGASYEQYF. In nucleotides, the CDR3 is TGTGCCAGCAGCCCATCGACAGGGGCCTCCTACGAGCAGTACTTC.

J is TRBJ2-5 and V is TRBV6-6; 7 bases line up with TRBD2. Germline CDR1 is MNHNY and CDR2 is SVGAGI (reference sequence). This CDR3 is built from 16 residues. V was clipped by 0 bases and J by 1 base; unmatched bases: 5. CDR3 residues: CASSYSRESLQETQYF. For the CDR3, the DNA is TGTGCCAGCAGTTACTCGCGGGAGTCTCTCCAAGAGACCCAGTACTTC.

The V and J genes are TRBV6-5 and TRBJ2-5; possibly TRBD1 or TRBD2 for D (5 bases each). V was cut by 10 bases and J by 4 bases, with 16 bases left in between. Germline loops: CDR1 MNHEY, CDR2 SVGAGI. The CDR3 loop spans 13 amino acids. CDR3 nucleotides: TGTGCCACCCTTGGGGGATTTTTAGAGACCCAGTACTTC. Translation: CATLGGFLETQYF.

This sequence joins TRBV27 and TRBJ2-7; 10 positions agree with TRBD2. Germline V gives CDR1 MNHEY, CDR2 SMNVEV (reference sequence). The junction had 9 bases not matched to a gene; V was cut back by 5 bases and J by 2 bases. This CDR3 comprises 16 residues. CDR3 loop: CASSPSAGGETYEQYF. The DNA for the CDR3 is TGTGCCAGCAGTCCATCAGCGGGGGGGGAAACCTACGAGCAGTACTTC.

This chain uses TRBV28 with TRBJ2-7; TRBD1 matches 9 bases. The J segment lost 5 bases and the V segment lost 2 bases, leaving 7 bases of the junction unmatched. The CDR3 sequence is 15 residues long. Per the germline V gene, CDR1 is MDHEN and CDR2 is SYDVKM. DNA for the CDR3: TGTGCCAGCAGTTTACTCTGGGACAGGGTCGACGAGCAGTACTTC. Amino acid sequence: CASSLLWDRVDEQYF.

In DNA, the CDR3 is TGTGCCAGCAGCTTTGCAGGGGGGTTCCGGGAGACCCAGTACTTC. This codes for CASSFAGGFRETQYF. The genes are TRBV13 and TRBJ2-5; possible D gene TRBD1, 7 bases. The CDR3 totals 15 residues. The V and J ends lost 3 bases and 5 bases respectively, with 16 bases between them. The V gene's germline CDR1 is PRHDT and CDR2 FYEKMQ (reference sequence).

V gene TRBV4-3 combines with J gene TRBJ2-7; TRBD2 might be the D (6 bases). Trimming cost V 0 bases and J 1 base, with 10 bases left between them. The CDR3 covers 15 residues. Per germline, CDR1 LGHNA and CDR2 YSLEER. The CDR3 protein is CASSQDRGLSYEQYF. Here the CDR3 DNA reads TGCGCCAGCAGCCAAGATCGGGGGTTGTCCTACGAGCAGTACTTC.

This clone has just one count. The rearrangement links TRBV9 to TRBJ2-7; D remains ambiguous. The length of the CDR3 is 15 residues. Trimming took 0 bases from V and 3 from J, leaving 13 bases between them. Per germline, CDR1 SGDLS and CDR2 YYNGEE. The CDR3, as DNA: TGTGCCAGCAGCGTAGACGGTACCGCTTACTACGAGCAGTACTTC. Translation gives CASSVDGTAYYEQYF.

The chain carries TRBV13 and TRBJ2-7, with 7 bases fitting TRBD2. V dropped 5 bases and J dropped 0; count of bases not matched to a gene: 7. Germline CDR1 and CDR2: PRHDT and FYEKMQ (reference sequence). The CDR3 extends over 15 amino acids. The CDR3 loop reads CASSESGIASYEQYF. The CDR3, as DNA: TGTGCCAGCAGCGAGAGCGGGATTGCCTCCTACGAGCAGTACTTC.